This T cell receptor (beta chain) is from a study of T cells in Graves' hyperthyroidism and ophthalmopathy. Amplified regions were TCR beta CDR3 sequences from RNA transcripts. The TCR CDR3 was amplified in a first-round RT-PCR using the HTBI primer set. TCRdb called the multiplex PCR reads again in MiXCR, with one record for every CDR3 protein. Of a few hundred thousand distinct CDR3 sequences in the sample, 13% to 15% were seen once. The CDR3 totals 15 residues. With V trimmed by 5 bases and J by 6 bases, 11 bases remained unmatched. Germline loops: CDR1 LNHNV, CDR2 YYDKDF (reference sequence). The sequence was collected from a middle-aged woman with Graves' hyperthyroidism. The gene calls are TRBV15 and TRBJ2-7, with TRBD1 matching over 9 bases. Sequenced material: blood. The CDR3 coding sequence is TGTGCCACCAGCGACGCCGGGACAGGGTCCGTCGAGCAGTACTTC. Residues: CATSDAGTGSVEQYF. Looking up the rest from reference TRBV15 and TRBJ2-7 gives the full variable domain: DAMVIQNPRYQVTQFGKPVTLSCSQTLNHNVMYWYQQKSSQAPKLLFHYYDKDFNNEADTPDNFQSRRPNTSFCFLDIRSPGLGDTAMYLCATSDAGTGSVEQYFGPGTRLTVT.